This TCR beta chain was sequenced for a study of post-analysis software for immune sequencing data. Study-wide background: The courses of disease that were included comprised relapsing-remitting, secondary progressive and progressive-relapsing multiple sclerosis. Study outcomes and limitations: Same-batch preparations were strongly co-clustered by F measure. Controls had lower frequencies than patients of five or six TRBV segments, which included TRBV5-6, TRBV5-1 and TRBV20-1. Patients with multiple sclerosis recorded significantly lower normalized Chao1 diversity than controls, the study found.

Details on this clonotype: Its antigen remains unidentified.

Every TCR beta cDNA library bore unique molecular identifiers. T cells numbering roughly 1 to 11 million yielded cDNA molecules that totaled some 500,000. TCRdb used MiXCR to reprocess the PCR reads, holding one entry per CDR3 protein. Of about 540,000 distinct CDR3 sequences listed, under 40% are singletons. CDR3 length equals 17 residues. The V and J ends lost 0 bases and 5 bases respectively, with 17 bases between them. Germline values: CDR1 LGHNA, CDR2 YNFKEQ. This chain joins TRBV4-2 and TRBJ1-5; possibly TRBD1 for D (6 bases). The receptor comes from a girl aged 2-17 years with multiple sclerosis. Sample: blood. CDR3 region: CASSQDPRTGFDQPQHF. In DNA form, the CDR3 reads TGTGCCAGCAGCCAAGATCCCCGTACAGGGTTCGATCAGCCCCAGCATTTT.